This entry lists 26 T cell receptor beta chains sequenced from one sample in a study of T cell responses to AZD1222 COVID-19 vaccine. Repertoires were generated with immunoSEQ multiplex PCR, while TCRdb's copy carries only in-frame clones and drops some. The sample lists 98,000 or so clones; 75% to 90% were seen once. Specimen: peripheral blood, collected on day 0 of AZD1222 vaccination. These receptors all stem from an adult in good health.

The chain carries TRBV5-1 and TRBJ2-2, with D perhaps matching TRBD2 (7 bases). The CDR3 has 16 amino acids. Germline CDR1 reads SGHRS; CDR2 reads YFSETQ. Between the trimmed V and J ends, which lost 6 bases and 2 bases, there was a span of 17 bases. The CDR3 DNA follows: TGCGCCAGCACCTCTGGTGGGGGGGCTAACACCGGGGAGCTGTTTTTT. Residues: CASTSGGGANTGELFF.

The V and J genes are TRBV5-4 and TRBJ1-2, with D possibly TRBD1 on 6 matching bases. Trimming pared 5 bases from V and 5 bases from J, leaving 13 bases between. Germline CDR1 SGHNT, CDR2 YYREEE (reference sequence). The CDR3 extends over 13 amino acids. The CDR3 bases are TGTGCCAGCAGTGCAGGGGATGGGTATGGCTACACCTTC. Protein: CASSAGDGYGYTF.

DNA for the CDR3: TGTGCCAGCAGTTACGGACAGGGTAGTATCTATGGCTACACCTTC. Its translation: CASSYGQGSIYGYTF. The V call is TRBV6-5, the J call TRBJ1-2, with TRBD1 matching over 8 bases. CDR1 and CDR2 from the germline V gene are MNHEY and SVGAGI. The V and J ends lost 2 bases and 4 bases, in that order; junction bases with no gene match: 6. This CDR3 is 15 amino acids long.

The chain combines TRBV4-1 with TRBJ2-7; 7 positions agree with TRBD1. The junction had 10 bases not matched to a gene; V was cut back by 3 bases and J by 5 bases. CDR3 size: 15 residues. Looked up from germline, CDR1 is MGHRA and CDR2 is YSYEKL. CDR3 coding DNA: TGCGCCAGCAGCCAGACCGGGGACAGTGCCCACGAGCAGTACTTC. Translating it yields CASSQTGDSAHEQYF.

This chain joins TRBV5-4 and TRBJ2-3; D remains ambiguous. Germline CDR1 and CDR2: SGHNT and YYREEE (reference sequence). V gave up 4 bases and J gave up 0 bases, with 3 bases separating them. The CDR3 runs to 12 residues. The CDR3, as DNA: TGTGCCAGCAGCCAAAGCACAGATACGCAGTATTTT. Amino acids: CASSQSTDTQYF.

This clone was seen just once. V is TRBV19 and J is TRBJ2-7; D is ambiguous. The germline gives CDR1 LNHDA, CDR2 SQIVND (reference sequence). The CDR3 covers 14 residues. Trimming removed 7 bases from V and 1 base from J, with 14 bases in between. DNA of the CDR3: TGTGCCAGTAAGACCCAGTTAGGGTCCTACGAGCAGTACTTC. This sequence encodes CASKTQLGSYEQYF.

As regards this clone: Because it lacks the conserved phenylalanine or tryptophan at the end, this CDR3 is likely a read error. V usage is TRBV2 and J usage is TRBJ1-6; TRBD1 aligns across 7 bases. The germline V gene has CDR1 SNHLY and CDR2 FYNNEI. The CDR3 totals 14 residues. Trimming removed 7 bases from V and 0 bases from J; junction bases left unmatched: 0. CDR3 protein: CASKGASYNSPLHL. The CDR3 DNA follows: TGTGCCAGCAAGGGGGCCTCCTATAATTCACCCCTCCACCTT.

The V call is TRBV4-2, the J call TRBJ1-2, with a tentative D call TRBD1 (6 bases). Germline V gene lookup returns CDR1 LGHNA and CDR2 YNFKEQ. Trimming cost V 3 bases and J 7 bases, with 15 bases left between them. The CDR3 contains 14 residues. CDR3 in DNA: TGTGCCAGCAGCCATCGAGGGGGGGCGCGTGGCTACACCTTC. Its translation is CASSHRGGARGYTF.

The V gene is TRBV9, the J gene TRBJ1-2, with a possible D match to TRBD1 (6 bases). The CDR3 runs 14 residues. Germline assignment: CDR1 SGDLS and CDR2 YYNGEE. V was trimmed by 1 base and J by 0 bases, leaving 7 bases between them. CDR3 bases: TGTGCCAGCAGCGTACAGGGGCCTAACTATGGCTACACCTTC. As protein: CASSVQGPNYGYTF.

The chain links TRBV7-3 to TRBJ1-3, with D hard to call. The CDR3 consists of 12 residues. Deletions cut 10 bases from V and 4 bases from J, with 11 bases between. Germline CDR1 reads SGHTA; CDR2 reads FQGTGA. The CDR3 DNA reads as TGTGCCACTGCGGGGTGGGGAAACACCATATATTTT. It specifies CATAGWGNTIYF.

The chain links TRBV9 to TRBJ1-1, with D unresolved. Germline assignment: CDR1 SGDLS and CDR2 YYNGEE. The CDR3 extends over 19 amino acids. V shed 1 base and J shed 0 bases, with 22 bases lying between them. The CDR3 reads CASSVYEQPRRIMNTEAFF. The CDR3 bases are TGTGCCAGCAGCGTATATGAACAGCCACGTCGGATCATGAACACTGAAGCTTTCTTT.

This chain connects TRBV19 to TRBJ1-1; possibly TRBD1 for D (5 bases). Between the trimmed V and J ends, which lost 6 bases and 7 bases, there was a span of 12 bases. The CDR3 has 12 residues. From germline, CDR1 is LNHDA and CDR2 SQIVND (reference sequence). CDR3 DNA sequence: TGTGCCAGTAGCACACCCGGGGGTGAAGCTTTCTTT. Translation: CASSTPGGEAFF.

The rearrangement uses TRBV5-1 and TRBJ2-3; 7 bases match TRBD2. CDR1 is SGHRS and CDR2 is YFSETQ in the germline V gene. The V segment lost 5 bases and the J segment 4 bases; nucleotides outside the gene matches: 10. CDR3 size: 15 residues. The CDR3 loop is CASRTGLTEPDTQYF. CDR3 nucleotide sequence: TGCGCCAGCAGGACGGGACTAACTGAGCCAGATACGCAGTATTTT.

In its sample, this clone was seen a few times. The V and J genes are TRBV7-8 and TRBJ2-3; D is ambiguous. Between the trimmed V and J ends, which lost 2 bases and 0 bases, there was a span of 9 bases. Germline values: CDR1 SGHVS, CDR2 FQNEAQ. The CDR3 has 15 residues. The CDR3 DNA is TGTGCCAGCAGCTTAAGGGAACATAGCACAGATACGCAGTATTTT. Translation gives CASSLREHSTDTQYF.

The genes are TRBV5-1 and TRBJ1-1; D is perhaps TRBD1 (5 bases). Deletions cut 0 bases from V and 0 bases from J, with 12 bases between. This CDR3 is 16 amino acids long. The germline gives CDR1 SGHRS, CDR2 YFSETQ. The CDR3 is CASSLVGQGMNTEAFF. CDR3 sequence (DNA): TGCGCCAGCAGCTTGGTGGGGCAGGGCATGAACACTGAAGCTTTCTTT.

V usage is TRBV9 and J usage is TRBJ1-4, with D perhaps matching TRBD1 (5 bases). Trimming left V 4 bases short and J 6 bases short, with 19 bases between. The germline V gene has CDR1 SGDLS and CDR2 YYNGEE. The CDR3 contains 16 residues. CDR3: CASSPTVGEGYEKLFF. In DNA form, the CDR3 reads TGTGCCAGCAGCCCCACGGTAGGGGAGGGATATGAAAAACTGTTTTTT. The full variable domain, completed using reference TRBV9 and TRBJ1-4, is DSGVTQTPKHLITATGQRVTLRCSPRSGDLSVYWYQQSLDQGLQFLIQYYNGEERAKGNILERFSAQQFPDLHSELNLSSLELGDSALYFCASSPTVGEGYEKLFFGSGTQLSVL.

The V call is TRBV15, the J call TRBJ1-2; possibly TRBD1 for D (5 bases). There are 14 residues in the CDR3. CDR1 and CDR2 (germline): LNHNV, YYDKDF (reference sequence). V lost 1 base and J 7 bases, leaving 13 bases between the germline ends. CDR3 in DNA: TGTGCCACCAGCAGAGTTTTCGGGGGATCTGGCTACACCTTC. Protein product: CATSRVFGGSGYTF.

The CDR3 sequence is CASSYPVNNEQFF. CDR3 sequence (DNA): TGTGCCAGCAGTTATCCCGTCAACAATGAGCAGTTCTTC. The chain recombines TRBV6-2 or TRBV6-3 with TRBJ2-1; D remains ambiguous. The CDR3 is made up of 13 amino acids. V was cut by 3 bases and J by 5 bases, with 8 bases left in between. The V gene's germline CDR1 is MNHEY and CDR2 SVGEGT.

Details on this clone: Its ends do not fully match the called genes, so a read error is possible. This sequence joins TRBV7-7 and TRBJ2-1, with 11 bases lining up with TRBD1. Germline V CDR1 and CDR2: SSHAT, FNYEAQ (reference sequence). This CDR3 comprises 18 residues. The CDR3 DNA sequence: TGTGCTAGCAGCTTGGACATTCCGGGACAGGGGGTCTACAATGAGCAGTTCTTC. Its translation is CASSLDIPGQGVYNEQFF.

This clone appeared a few times. The chain uses TRBV15 and TRBJ1-5, with D possibly TRBD1 on 5 matching bases. CDR1 and CDR2 from the germline V gene are LNHNV and YYDKDF (reference sequence). The length of the CDR3 is 14 residues. Trimming left V 0 bases short and J 5 bases short, with 8 bases between. The CDR3 sequence: CATSRDSGDQPQHF. The CDR3 DNA follows: TGTGCCACCAGCAGAGATTCGGGGGATCAGCCCCAGCATTTT.

This chain connects TRBV13 to TRBJ2-1, with 10 bases identical to TRBD2. The length of the CDR3 is 15 residues. The V gene's germline CDR1 is PRHDT and CDR2 FYEKMQ (reference sequence). V shed 5 bases, J shed 5 bases, and the junction held 6 bases outside the gene matches. The CDR3 nucleotides read TGTGCCAGCAGCCCGAGCGGGGGGGACCACAATGAGCAGTTCTTC. Protein sequence: CASSPSGGDHNEQFF. Combining the CDR3 with reference TRBV13 and TRBJ2-1 gives the whole variable domain AAGVIQSPRHLIKEKRETATLKCYPIPRHDTVYWYQQGPGQDPQFLISFYEKMQSDKGSIPDRFSAQQFSDYHSELNMSSLELGDSALYFCASSPSGGDHNEQFFGPGTRLTVL.

The J gene is TRBJ2-3, the V gene TRBV27, with D possibly being TRBD2 (7 bases). Germline V gives CDR1 MNHEY, CDR2 SMNVEV (reference sequence). V lost 2 bases and J lost 3, with 27 bases in between. This CDR3 region has 20 residues. The CDR3 bases are TGTGCCAGCAGTTTAAGGTCGTGGCCGATAGTGGGGGGGCATACAGATACGCAGTATTTT. Encoded protein: CASSLRSWPIVGGHTDTQYF.

The chain carries TRBV9 and TRBJ1-3; D is perhaps TRBD1 (5 bases). Trimming shortened V by 3 bases and J by 0 bases, and 16 bases separated the two germline ends. The CDR3 runs 17 residues. Germline V CDR1 and CDR2: SGDLS, YYNGEE. The DNA for the CDR3 is TGTGCCAGCAGCGAGGGCAGCAGGGTGACCTCTGGAAACACCATATATTTT. This encodes CASSEGSRVTSGNTIYF. The full variable domain, rest sourced from reference TRBV9 and TRBJ1-3, is DSGVTQTPKHLITATGQRVTLRCSPRSGDLSVYWYQQSLDQGLQFLIQYYNGEERAKGNILERFSAQQFPDLHSELNLSSLELGDSALYFCASSEGSRVTSGNTIYFGEGSWLTVV.

This clone showed up just once. V and J are TRBV4-1 and TRBJ2-7; maybe TRBD1 (6 bases). The CDR3 is 12 residues long. Trimming shortened V by 8 bases and J by 2 bases, and 10 bases separated the two germline ends. Germline values: CDR1 MGHRA, CDR2 YSYEKL. The CDR3 DNA reads as TGCGCCAGCGGCAGGGGCGCCTACGAGCAGTACTTC. This encodes CASGRGAYEQYF.

J is TRBJ2-6 and V is TRBV5-8, with TRBD1 identical over 10 bases. This CDR3 has 15 amino acids. Unmatched junction bases numbered 1, after V lost 4 bases and J lost 3 bases. Germline V lookup: CDR1 SGHTS, CDR2 YDEGEE. The CDR3 region has the DNA TGTGCCAGCAGCCGGACAGGGGGTGGGGCCAACGTCCTGACTTTC. The encoded protein is CASSRTGGGANVLTF.

The J gene is TRBJ2-2, the V gene TRBV3-1 (or the pseudogene TRBV3-2); 7 bases are a match to TRBD2. Germline V gives CDR1 LGHDT, CDR2 YNNKEL (reference sequence). This CDR3 has 17 amino acids. V shed 4 bases, J shed 0 bases, and the junction held 8 bases outside the gene matches. The CDR3, as DNA: TGTGCCAGCAGCCCCTTCCTCGCGGGAGCGAACACCGGGGAGCTGTTTTTT. As protein: CASSPFLAGANTGELFF.